This T cell receptor (beta chain) appears in the sequencing data of a study of cytotoxic CD8 clonotypes in ibrutinib-treated CLL. A few counts support this clone. What it binds is not known. Sequencing used immunoSEQ multiplex PCR; TCRdb keeps in-frame clones, though not all of them. The table has some 300,000 clones, about 80% seen once. CDR1 and CDR2 (germline): MDHEN, SYDVKM. This CDR3 is built from 15 residues. Trimming cost V 7 bases and J 2 bases; bases outside gene matches: 10. Findings and limits, study-wide: Sampling times, which were not matched between the groups, differed between sustained-remission patients and progressing patients.

The chain links TRBV28 to TRBJ1-1; the match to TRBD1 covers 7 bases. The sequence came from a human donor with chronic lymphocytic leukemia. The sample here was PBMCs, taken before ibrutinib treatment. CDR3 residues: CASIPGGQPNTEAFF. The CDR3 region has the DNA TGTGCCAGCATTCCCGGGGGACAGCCTAACACTGAAGCTTTCTTT.